The 21 T cell receptor beta chains presented below share a single source sample, sequenced in a study of CD8 T cells in Susac syndrome. A quantity of about 0.5 to 1 ug RNA underwent reverse transcription using random hexamers. MiXCR, run by TCRdb on the immunoSEQ multiplex PCR reads, gives a single entry per CDR3 protein. Of 200,000 or so distinct CDR3 sequences listed, about 95% are singletons. Sequenced input: CD4+ T cells from PBMCs. These receptor sequences come from a human donor with multiple sclerosis.

V is TRBV6-5 and J is TRBJ1-2, with a tentative D call TRBD1 (5 bases). The CDR3 sequence is 17 residues long. The V gene lost 0 bases and the J gene lost 6 bases, with 20 bases spanning the gap. Germline CDR1 is MNHEY and CDR2 is SVGAGI. CDR3 DNA: TGTGCCAGCAGTTACTCCTCCCCCGGGCCCTTGGGGGATGGCTACACCTTC. As protein: CASSYSSPGPLGDGYTF.

The rearrangement joins TRBV20-1 to TRBJ1-1; no clear D gene. The CDR3 covers 13 residues. Looked up from germline, CDR1 is DFQATT and CDR2 is SNEGSKA (reference sequence). Trimming pared 6 bases from V and 0 bases from J, leaving 11 bases between. CDR3 in DNA: TGCAGTGCCTCCGGAAACGTGAACACTGAAGCTTTCTTT. It specifies CSASGNVNTEAFF.

The V and J genes are TRBV6-1 and TRBJ2-5; 7 bases agree with TRBD2. Germline values: CDR1 MNHNS, CDR2 SASEGT. The CDR3 consists of 13 residues. Unmatched junction bases numbered 8, after V lost 8 bases and J lost 5 bases. This CDR3 is CASEGLVKETQYF. The DNA for the CDR3 is TGTGCCAGCGAAGGACTAGTCAAGGAGACCCAGTACTTC.

The CDR3 protein is CASSQGQGVRNQPQHF. In nucleotides, the CDR3 is TGTGCCAGCAGCCAAGGACAGGGGGTGCGCAATCAGCCCCAGCATTTT. The chain is built from TRBV7-6 and TRBJ1-5, with 10 positions matching TRBD1. Unmatched junction bases numbered 6, after V lost 5 bases and J lost 2 bases. Germline CDR1 SGHVS, CDR2 FNYEAQ. The CDR3 has 16 residues.

The chain has TRBV12-3 or TRBV12-4 and TRBJ2-7; 12 bases agree with TRBD1. V lost 6 bases to trimming and J lost 6 bases; unmatched junction nucleotides: 6. The CDR3 length is 14 residues. The DNA of the CDR3 is TGTGCCAGCAGGGGGACAGGGGGCTTTTCCGAGCAGTACTTC. Translating gives CASRGTGGFSEQYF.

This rearrangement joins TRBV30 to TRBJ2-5; D gene ambiguous. From germline, CDR1 is GTSNPN and CDR2 SVGIG (reference sequence). This CDR3 contains 15 residues. Trimming cost V 5 bases and J 5 bases, with 21 bases left between them. Written as DNA, the CDR3 is TGTGCCTGGGGAAAAAAAATTGCGGCCCGCGAGACCCAGTACTTC. Translation: CAWGKKIAARETQYF.

The chain recombines TRBV20-1 with TRBJ2-1; D not certain. CDR1 and CDR2 from the germline V gene are DFQATT and SNEGSKA (reference sequence). The V and J ends lost 3 bases and 5 bases respectively, with 8 bases between them. The CDR3 loop spans 12 amino acids. CDR3 bases: TGCAGTGCTAGTGGCCGAGACAATGAGCAGTTCTTC. This sequence encodes CSASGRDNEQFF.

The rearrangement links TRBV30 to TRBJ2-1; maybe TRBD2 (5 bases). Deletions cut 4 bases from V and 2 bases from J, with 12 bases between. Germline CDR1 reads GTSNPN; CDR2 reads SVGIG (reference sequence). The CDR3 covers 14 residues. The CDR3 here is CAWTRGGPYNEQFF. CDR3 bases: TGTGCCTGGACCCGCGGAGGCCCCTACAATGAGCAGTTCTTC.

The chain recombines TRBV19 with TRBJ2-3; D might be TRBD1 (6 bases). Germline loops: CDR1 LNHDA, CDR2 SQIVND (reference sequence). This CDR3 region has 15 residues. Trimming cost V 4 bases and J 2 bases, with 13 bases left between them. For the CDR3, the DNA is TGTGCCAGTAGTAACCCGGGACACTCCACAGATACGCAGTATTTT. This gives the protein CASSNPGHSTDTQYF. Based on the CDR3 plus reference TRBV19 and TRBJ2-3, the full variable domain is DGGITQSPKYLFRKEGQNVTLSCEQNLNHDAMYWYRQDPGQGLRLIYYSQIVNDFQKGDIAEGYSVSREKKESFPLTVTSAQKNPTAFYLCASSNPGHSTDTQYFGPGTRLTVL.

The chain uses TRBV6-2 or TRBV6-3 and TRBJ1-2, with D perhaps TRBD1 (5 bases). Trimming left V 9 bases short and J 3 bases short, with 17 bases between. The CDR3 is made up of 14 amino acids. In germline, CDR1 is MNHEY, CDR2 SVGEGT. This CDR3 is CASSPGGFDYGYTF. The CDR3 nucleotides are TGTGCCAGTTCCCCCGGGGGGTTCGACTATGGCTACACCTTC.

This chain uses TRBV12-5 with TRBJ2-1, with TRBD1 as a possible D gene (6 bases). The germline V gene encodes CDR1 LGHNT and CDR2 FRNRAP. Deletions cut 5 bases from V and 6 bases from J, with 20 bases between. The CDR3 is 16 residues long. The CDR3 sequence is CASGDDRSLLLNEQFF. The CDR3 coding sequence is TGTGCTAGTGGTGACGACAGGAGCTTACTTCTCAATGAGCAGTTCTTC.

The V and J genes are TRBV20-1 and TRBJ2-1; D is possibly TRBD2 (6 bases). V lost 6 bases and J lost 7, with 16 bases in between. CDR1 and CDR2 (germline): DFQATT, SNEGSKA (reference sequence). This CDR3 spans 13 amino acids. CDR3 sequence (DNA): TGCAGTGCAGAATGGCGGGGAGATAATGAGCAGTTCTTC. Amino acid sequence: CSAEWRGDNEQFF.

The sample holds a few counts of this clonotype. The V gene is TRBV20-1, the J gene TRBJ1-2; D remains unclear. The CDR3 is 11 residues long. CDR1 DFQATT and CDR2 SNEGSKA come from the germline V gene (reference sequence). The ends were cut back, 0 bases at V and 8 bases at J, with 7 bases in the middle. This CDR3 is CSARDRGGYTF. CDR3 nucleotide sequence: TGCAGTGCTAGAGATCGAGGAGGCTACACCTTC.

The rearrangement joins TRBV2 to TRBJ2-5; D possibly corresponds to TRBD1 (6 bases). Germline-derived CDR1 and CDR2 are SNHLY and FYNNEI. This CDR3 contains 12 residues. V was pared by 10 bases and J by 1 base, with 10 bases between. CDR3 sequence: CANGQSQETQYF. CDR3 coding DNA: TGTGCCAACGGACAGTCCCAAGAGACCCAGTACTTC.

The rearrangement links TRBV3-1 to TRBJ1-2, with 7 bases that match TRBD1. The length of the CDR3 is 14 residues. Trimming at V came to 3 bases and at J to 3 bases, leaving 4 bases not matched to a gene. The germline gives CDR1 LGHDT, CDR2 YNNKEL (reference sequence). The CDR3 here is CASSQTGFDYGYTF. The CDR3 DNA is TGTGCCAGCAGCCAGACAGGGTTCGACTATGGCTACACCTTC.

The gene calls are TRBV15 and TRBJ2-7; 7 positions agree with TRBD2. Germline CDR1 and CDR2: LNHNV and YYDKDF (reference sequence). This CDR3 comprises 15 residues. Trimming removed 1 base from V and 8 bases from J; junction bases left unmatched: 11. As DNA, the CDR3 is TGTGCCACCAGCAGAGGGGGGGGAGGGCCCCTCCAGCAGTACTTC. Translating gives CATSRGGGGPLQQYF.

The chain recombines TRBV20-1 with TRBJ2-1; 9 bases match TRBD2. Germline CDR1 reads DFQATT; CDR2 reads SNEGSKA (reference sequence). Trimming removed 6 bases from V and 7 bases from J; junction bases left unmatched: 13. This CDR3 spans 15 amino acids. CDR3: CSARWAGGPGNEQFF. The CDR3 DNA sequence: TGCAGTGCCCGGTGGGCGGGAGGGCCCGGGAATGAGCAGTTCTTC.

Here the CDR3 reads CSATGQVNTEAFF. The CDR3 nucleotides are TGCAGTGCCACGGGACAGGTGAACACTGAAGCTTTCTTT. The rearrangement links TRBV20-1 to TRBJ1-1, with 8 bases identical to TRBD1. This CDR3 is 13 amino acids long. Germline V lookup: CDR1 DFQATT, CDR2 SNEGSKA (reference sequence). V lost 6 bases to trimming and J lost 0 bases; unmatched junction nucleotides: 3.

This chain connects TRBV15 to TRBJ2-7; D tentatively fits TRBD1 or TRBD2 (5 bases each). The CDR3 is 14 amino acids. V was pared by 0 bases and J by 3 bases, with 9 bases between. The germline CDR1 and CDR2 sequences are LNHNV and YYDKDF (reference sequence). The CDR3 region has the DNA TGTGCCACCAGCAGAGATCGGGACGTCTACGAGCAGTACTTC. Its translation: CATSRDRDVYEQYF.

CDR3 DNA: TGTGCCTGGAGTCCCAGGGACAACTATGGCTACACCTTC. This gives the protein CAWSPRDNYGYTF. This chain uses TRBV30 with TRBJ1-2, with D possibly matching TRBD1 (5 bases). CDR1 is GTSNPN, CDR2 SVGIG, per germline (reference sequence). This CDR3 has 13 amino acids. V lost 2 bases, J lost 2 bases, and 9 bases lay in between.

V gene TRBV27 combines with J gene TRBJ2-7, with a tentative D call TRBD2 (6 bases). Trimming took off 8 bases at V and 5 bases at J, with 19 bases between the two ends. Looked up from germline, CDR1 is MNHEY and CDR2 is SMNVEV (reference sequence). The CDR3 spans 14 residues. DNA of the CDR3: TGTGCCAGCTCTCCTCTGGTGGAGGGCGACGAGCAGTACTTC. This sequence encodes CASSPLVEGDEQYF.